This T cell receptor beta chain appears in the sequencing data of a study of T cell repertoires in cytomegalovirus infection. The wider study: Public TCR beta signatures marked donors with CMV infection and the matching HLA. Study results and caveats: The response measured ex vivo was dominated by TCR beta clonotypes (HLA-C-restricted and CMV-specific). Individuals carrying CMV plus the relevant HLA were identified by cumulative frequency of public TCR beta families.

TCRdb fed the reads into MiXCR, producing one record per CDR3 protein. The repertoire includes over 250,000 distinct CDR3 sequences, 20% to 30% of them detected once, and approximately 14% sits in the top ten. This CDR3 comprises 17 residues. Trimming left V 6 bases short and J 1 base short, with 18 bases between. A word on this clonotype: Antigen unknown.

Sequenced sample: PBMCs. The V gene is TRBV12-3 or TRBV12-4, the J gene TRBJ2-2; tentatively, D is TRBD2 (5 bases). The sequence was collected from a human donor in good health (CMV status not recorded). Some clones in this sample may be carry-over from other donors' samples. The CDR3 protein is CASSPTPAAQNTGELFF. The CDR3 DNA reads as TGTGCCAGCAGCCCAACCCCAGCGGCCCAGAACACCGGGGAGCTGTTTTTT.